This T cell receptor beta chain was captured in a study of blood T cell repertoires in COVID-19. Study details: Spain, Italy and the United States supplied samples that represented acute and convalescent COVID-19. Nucleic acid was either cDNA or gDNA, and it came from T cells, B-cell-depleted T cells, or PBMCs.

CDR1 and CDR2 (germline): LGHDT, YNNKEL (reference sequence). Trimming took 4 bases from V and 2 from J; bases not matched to a gene: 1. The CDR3 is 13 amino acids. Source study methods: From reference gene primer amplification, estimates of nucleated cell counts were derived. Generated by immunoSEQ multiplex PCR, the TCRdb table keeps only in-frame clones and is missing some. The V and J calls and the clone size are those of that table, but D and trimming were determined from the DNA. The sample carries some 150,000 clones, around 85% recorded once. The sequencing sample was made of peripheral blood. The origin of this receptor is a woman between 55 and 75 years old with COVID-19, enrolled during active disease. The chain uses TRBV3-1 (or the pseudogene TRBV3-2) and TRBJ2-5; 7 bases are a match to TRBD2. Here the CDR3 DNA reads TGTGCCAGCAGCCGGGGGGGTCAAGAGACCCAGTACTTC. As protein: CASSRGGQETQYF.